This T cell receptor (beta chain) derives from a study of beta chain features in type 1 diabetes. Germline V lookup: CDR1 MDHEN, CDR2 SYDVKM. Trimming stripped 4 bases from V and 2 bases from J, with 6 bases between. The CDR3 extends over 12 amino acids. Study observations and caveats: Naive, central memory and regulatory TCRB repertoires appeared more similar among patients than healthy donors. All four CD4+ subsets of Type 1 diabetes patients contained TCRB CDR3s that were moderately but significantly shorter. In these data, an HLA type influence on TCRB rearrangement remained unresolved.

This clone was detected a few times. Antigen specificity is unknown. This specimen includes other DNA sequences encoding the same CDR3. Expressed TCRB transcripts were sequenced because the isolated RNA had all been reverse transcribed beforehand. The method was immunoSEQ multiplex PCR; TCRdb's version includes in-frame clones alone and lacks a portion of them. Seen here are some 270,000 clones, roughly 11% observed once, and the top ten hold approximately 0.017%. The sequencing sample was made of naive CD4+ T cells from blood. The chain links TRBV28 to TRBJ2-7; no definite D call. This TCR came from a man in his thirties or forties with type 1 diabetes. Here the CDR3 DNA reads TGTGCCAGCAGTTCTCCTGCCTACGAGCAGTACTTC. Its protein product is CASSSPAYEQYF. Together with reference TRBV28 and TRBJ2-7, the CDR3 gives the full variable domain: DVKVTQSSRYLVKRTGEKVFLECVQDMDHENMFWYRQDPGLGLRLIYFSYDVKMKEKGDIPEGYSVSREKKERFSLILESASTNQTSMYLCASSSPAYEQYFGPGTRLTVT.